This entry concerns a single TCR beta chain. The source of the sample is a study of blood T cell repertoires in COVID-19. Trimming removed 3 bases from V and 4 bases from J, with 18 bases in between. Germline V gene lookup returns CDR1 SGHRS and CDR2 YFSETQ. The CDR3 length is 16 residues. This table comes from immunoSEQ multiplex PCR, and its TCRdb copy is limited to in-frame clones, with some not included. The sample records 150,000 to 200,000 clones, about 90% being singletons. The gene calls are TRBV5-1 and TRBJ2-3, with D possibly matching TRBD2 (5 bases). This receptor was identified in a woman aged 18 to 35 who had recovered from COVID-19. Sequencing was carried out using PBMCs or T cells enriched from blood (not recorded which). The CDR3 DNA is TGCGCCAGCAGCTCACTAGGATCTGGGATCGCAGATACGCAGTATTTT. Translating gives CASSSLGSGIADTQYF.